These 15 T cell receptor beta chains were sequenced from one sample in a study of molecular identifiers for immune sequencing clone quantification. TCRdb re-derived calls from the PCR reads in MiXCR, one entry per CDR3 protein. The sample consists of hundreds of thousands of distinct CDR3 sequences, about a fifth of them appearing once. Sequencing input: naive CD8+ T cells from blood, with Jurkat cell RNA spiked in. Noted subset: FACS-sorted CD8+CD4-CCR7+CD45RA+ naive T cells. The receptors were gathered from a human donor in good health. Some libraries in this study had Jurkat cell RNA spiked in.

Ten or more counts support this clonotype. The chain has TRBV5-1 and TRBJ2-1, with 9 positions matching TRBD2. This CDR3 contains 14 residues. From germline, CDR1 is SGHRS and CDR2 YFSETQ. Germline trimming cut 5 bases from V and 3 bases from J; bases unmatched to any gene: 3. CDR3: CASSPSGDYNEQFF. CDR3 bases: TGCGCCAGCAGTCCTAGCGGGGACTACAATGAGCAGTTCTTC. Filled out from reference TRBV5-1 and TRBJ2-1, the complete variable domain reads KAGVTQTPRYLIKTRGQQVTLSCSPISGHRSVSWYQQTPGQGLQFLFEYFSETQRNKGNFPGRFSGRQFSNSRSEMNVSTLELGDSALYLCASSPSGDYNEQFFGPGTRLTVL.

This clonotype was counted only a few times. V is TRBV20-1 and J is TRBJ2-3, with 10 bases that match TRBD2. CDR1 and CDR2 (germline): DFQATT, SNEGSKA (reference sequence). The CDR3 runs 14 residues. V gave up 5 bases and J gave up 6 bases; unmatched junction bases: 8. The DNA of the CDR3 is TGCAGTGCTGACCCTAGCGGGAGTACGGATACGCAGTATTTT. It encodes CSADPSGSTDTQYF.

This clonotype was recorded at least ten times. This chain connects TRBV28 to TRBJ2-5; TRBD2 matches at 9 bases. The CDR3 has 14 residues. Germline V gene data show CDR1 as MDHEN and CDR2 as SYDVKM. V was clipped by 4 bases and J by 4 bases; unmatched bases: 4. CDR3 DNA sequence: TGTGCCAGCAGTTCCTCAGCGGGAGGAGAGACCCAGTACTTC. This encodes CASSSSAGGETQYF.

This CDR3 reads CASSLQTVNTEAFF. CDR3 coding DNA: TGTGCCAGCAGCTTGCAGACTGTGAACACTGAAGCTTTCTTT. This sequence joins TRBV11-2 and TRBJ1-1; D is unclear. The length of the CDR3 is 14 residues. The germline V gene encodes CDR1 SGHAT and CDR2 FQNNGV. Deletions cut 3 bases from V and 0 bases from J, with 8 bases between.

This clonotype was counted a few times. The chain has TRBV2 and TRBJ1-1, with a possible D match to TRBD1 (5 bases). The CDR3 runs to 17 residues. The V end lost 6 bases, the J end lost 4 bases, and 24 bases lay between the germline ends. From germline, CDR1 is SNHLY and CDR2 FYNNEI. The CDR3 sequence is CASRLPGVLGVATEAFF. The CDR3 coding sequence is TGTGCCAGCAGGCTACCGGGGGTTTTGGGGGTGGCCACTGAAGCTTTCTTT.

This clonotype was observed at least ten times. This chain joins TRBV7-9 and TRBJ1-2; 9 bases line up with TRBD1. The CDR3 consists of 15 residues. V gave up 4 bases and J gave up 2 bases; unmatched junction bases: 5. Germline V gene lookup returns CDR1 SEHNR and CDR2 FQNEAQ (reference sequence). CDR3 nucleotides: TGTGCCAGCAGCTCGCCACAGGGGGCGAACTATGGCTACACCTTC. It yields the protein CASSSPQGANYGYTF.

This clonotype was seen ten or more times. V is TRBV9 and J is TRBJ1-4; no reliable D call. The CDR3 extends over 12 amino acids. Germline assignment: CDR1 SGDLS and CDR2 YYNGEE. V was clipped by 4 bases and J by 6 bases, with 7 bases between them. The CDR3 spells CASSSWDEKLFF. Here the CDR3 DNA reads TGTGCCAGCAGCTCATGGGATGAAAAACTGTTTTTT.

This clonotype was recorded many times. The chain employs TRBV28 and TRBJ2-3; a possible D gene is TRBD1 (5 bases). This CDR3 is 17 amino acids long. V was cut by 3 bases and J by 6 bases, with 22 bases left in between. Germline lookup yields CDR1 MDHEN and CDR2 SYDVKM. CDR3 residues: CASSFSPLKGLRDTQYF. CDR3 nucleotide sequence: TGTGCCAGCAGTTTCTCCCCCCTCAAGGGGTTGAGGGATACGCAGTATTTT.

In this sample, this clonotype turned up a few times. DNA of the CDR3: TGTGCCAGCAGCCAAGATCGAGGGGTTAAGAACACTGAAGCTTTCTTT. Residues: CASSQDRGVKNTEAFF. The chain carries TRBV3-1 and TRBJ1-1, with a tentative D call TRBD1 (5 bases). Germline V gives CDR1 LGHDT, CDR2 YNNKEL (reference sequence). The CDR3 is 16 residues long. The V and J ends lost 0 bases and 1 base respectively, with 12 bases between them.

This clonotype was seen many times. V and J are TRBV7-6 and TRBJ1-6; 8 nucleotides line up with TRBD1. This CDR3 is 14 amino acids long. V lost 5 bases and J lost 6; bases outside the gene matches: 3. Germline V gene data show CDR1 as SGHVS and CDR2 as FNYEAQ. In DNA form, the CDR3 reads TGTGCCAGCAGCCGGGACAGGTTTAATTCACCCCTCCACTTT. Its protein product is CASSRDRFNSPLHF.

This clonotype has a handful of counts. The chain links TRBV11-2 to TRBJ2-7, with 8 bases aligning to TRBD1. Looked up from germline, CDR1 is SGHAT and CDR2 is FQNNGV. This CDR3 spans 13 amino acids. Trimming at V came to 3 bases and at J to 5 bases, leaving 3 bases not matched to a gene. CDR3 sequence (DNA): TGTGCCAGCAGCTTTGGACAGGGTAACGAGCAGTACTTC. This translates into CASSFGQGNEQYF.

Ten or more counts support this clonotype. The rearrangement uses TRBV15 and TRBJ2-3; D is unresolved. The CDR3 consists of 12 residues. Germline V CDR1 and CDR2: LNHNV, YYDKDF (reference sequence). Trimming left V 3 bases short and J 6 bases short, with 7 bases between. CDR3 DNA: TGTGCCACCAGCAGCCGGGCGGATACGCAGTATTTT. This codes for CATSSRADTQYF.

This clonotype was recorded at least ten times. V gene TRBV7-6 combines with J gene TRBJ2-5; 7 positions match TRBD2. V trimming: 1 base; J trimming: 3 bases; junction bases outside the gene matches: 5. In germline, CDR1 is SGHVS, CDR2 FNYEAQ. This CDR3 region has 15 residues. The CDR3 DNA sequence: TGTGCCAGCAGCTTAGTTCCGGCGGGGGAAGAGACCCAGTACTTC. Protein sequence: CASSLVPAGEETQYF. The full variable domain, with the rest looked up from reference TRBV7-6 and TRBJ2-5, is GAGVSQSPRYKVTKRGQDVALRCDPISGHVSLYWYRQALGQGPEFLTYFNYEAQQDKSGLPNDRFSAERPEGSISTLTIQRTEQRDSAMYRCASSLVPAGEETQYFGPGTRLLVL.

The genes are TRBV27 and TRBJ1-2; 9 bases are shared with TRBD1. Looked up from germline, CDR1 is MNHEY and CDR2 is SMNVEV (reference sequence). The V segment lost 4 bases and the J segment 0 bases; nucleotides outside the gene matches: 9. The CDR3 contains 17 residues. CDR3 amino acids: CASSSWTGAYSNYGYTF. CDR3 in DNA: TGTGCCAGCAGTTCCTGGACAGGGGCTTATTCTAACTATGGCTACACCTTC.

This clonotype was seen many times. The chain couples TRBV6-5 to TRBJ2-1; the D gene could be TRBD1 or TRBD2 (5 bases each). The CDR3 length is 15 residues. Germline V CDR1 and CDR2: MNHEY, SVGAGI. Trimming took 2 bases from V and 3 from J, leaving 11 bases between them. CDR3 bases: TGTGCCAGCAGTTACCCTCAGGGAGTCTACAATGAGCAGTTCTTC. Translation: CASSYPQGVYNEQFF.